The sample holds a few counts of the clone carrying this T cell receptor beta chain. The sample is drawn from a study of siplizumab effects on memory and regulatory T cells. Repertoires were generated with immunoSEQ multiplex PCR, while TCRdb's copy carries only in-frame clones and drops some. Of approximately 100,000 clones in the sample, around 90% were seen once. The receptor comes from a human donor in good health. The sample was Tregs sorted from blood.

The CDR3 DNA reads as TGCGCCAGCAGCTTAGGGGGGTCTGGAAACACCATATATTTT. This translates into CASSLGGSGNTIYF. The chain couples TRBV5-1 to TRBJ1-3; D possibly corresponds to TRBD1 (6 bases). The V end was cut by 2 bases, the J end by 1 base, with 7 bases between. This CDR3 is built from 14 residues. Germline-derived CDR1 and CDR2 are SGHRS and YFSETQ.